The present entry profiles one TCR beta chain with its context. Using its own MiXCR run on the 5' RACE reads, TCRdb lists one record per CDR3 protein. Among hundreds of thousands of distinct CDR3 sequences listed, more than 13% were seen once. This sample is part of a study of identical twins. This TCR was sampled from a woman aged 18-29 years in good health. Sample: memory (CD45RO+) T cells sorted from blood.

CDR3 residues: CASSRKTLGQAGGYTF. The CDR3 nucleotides are TGTGCCAGCAGTCGAAAAACCCTCGGACAGGCGGGTGGCTACACCTTC. This rearrangement joins TRBV27 to TRBJ1-2; 7 nucleotides match TRBD1. The V gene end was trimmed by 5 bases and the J gene end by 7 bases; junction bases not matched to a gene: 16. From germline, CDR1 is MNHEY and CDR2 SMNVEV (reference sequence). CDR3 length equals 16 residues.